This T cell receptor beta chain was identified in a study of CD8 T cells in ankylosing spondylitis. Study-wide results and caveats: The study looked at matched synovial fluid samples from ankylosing spondylitis patients. Disease-linked clones were reported to be significantly enriched there. Reactive arthritis synovial fluid and blood were previously reported to contain some motif variants. The disease-linked clones had a CD8+ phenotype and low blood frequencies. Blood of patients with ankylosing spondylitis appeared to be characterized by a TCR beta motif of about 8 highly homologous variants.

Germline values: CDR1 SGHRS, CDR2 YFSETQ. The CDR3 consists of 16 residues. V was shortened by 0 bases and J by 4 bases, with 16 bases between the two germline ends. The TCR beta libraries were generated through quantitative 5'-RACE incorporating molecular barcodes. Each CDR3 protein gets one entry after TCRdb re-called the 5' RACE reads with MiXCR. The sample records about 440,000 distinct CDR3 sequences, 15% to 20% being singletons. With respect to this clonotype: Its specificity is not known.

The source material was blood, either unsorted or a sorted T cell fraction (not recorded which). This TCR was recovered from a male donor with ankylosing spondylitis. The chain joins TRBV5-1 to TRBJ1-1; a possible D gene is TRBD1 (6 bases). CDR3 sequence: CASSLDLRGEGTEAFF. For the CDR3, the DNA is TGCGCCAGCAGCTTGGATCTCAGGGGAGAGGGCACTGAAGCTTTCTTT. Based on the CDR3 plus reference TRBV5-1 and TRBJ1-1, the full variable domain is KAGVTQTPRYLIKTRGQQVTLSCSPISGHRSVSWYQQTPGQGLQFLFEYFSETQRNKGNFPGRFSGRQFSNSRSEMNVSTLELGDSALYLCASSLDLRGEGTEAFFGQGTRLTVV.